A selection of T cell receptor beta chains follows, all from one sample in a study of blood T cell repertoires in COVID-19. Produced via immunoSEQ multiplex PCR; TCRdb's table is partial and in-frame only. The repertoire consists of 90,000 to 130,000 clones, with about 80% occurring once and the leading ten covering 16%. The sequencing sample was made of peripheral blood. These receptors were collected from a woman of 80 years or more with active or convalescent COVID-19. Both conserved end residues are part of each CDR3.

v_gene: TRBV5-1; CDR3aa: CASRPGLAGTYEQYF
v_gene: TRBV30; CDR3aa: CAWSLKAGRETQYF
v_gene: TRBV27; CDR3aa: CASNELNTDTQYF
v_gene: TRBV5-1; CDR3aa: CASSDGTGISNEQFF
v_gene: TRBV27; CDR3aa: CASSPMTASDGDTQYF
v_gene: TRBV5-1; CDR3aa: CASSLAGRETGELFF
v_gene: TRBV6-2/TRBV6-3; CDR3aa: CASSYRSLVISYEQYF
v_gene: TRBV5-4; CDR3aa: CASSEHRNTEAFF
v_gene: TRBV7-8; CDR3aa: CASSIMSGGGTDTQYF
v_gene: TRBV7-2; CDR3aa: CASSFGRAAANYGYTF
v_gene: TRBV7-2; CDR3aa: CASSPLQTYNEQFF
v_gene: TRBV10-1; CDR3aa: CASSEDRVGYTF
v_gene: TRBV15; CDR3aa: CATSRGLENYEQYF
v_gene: TRBV7-8; CDR3aa: CASEGGTSGKYEQYF
v_gene: TRBV5-3; CDR3aa: CARSTTSGGYNEQFF
v_gene: TRBV25-1; CDR3aa: CASSFLAGGTYNEQFF
v_gene: TRBV30; CDR3aa: CAWSVGGKKPQHF
v_gene: TRBV7-9; CDR3aa: CASSLGGGTGNTIYF
v_gene: TRBV28; CDR3aa: CASSPAGLAGSEQFF
v_gene: TRBV15; CDR3aa: CATSTDRLIQETQYF
v_gene: TRBV10-3; CDR3aa: CAISRGTGNGLNTEAFF
v_gene: TRBV20-1; CDR3aa: CSASREPSDTQYF
v_gene: TRBV28; CDR3aa: CASSRLSSSYEQYF
v_gene: TRBV5-1; CDR3aa: CASSLGGADTEAFF
v_gene: TRBV5-4; CDR3aa: CASSLSLGRPYF
v_gene: TRBV28; CDR3aa: CASSQTGGTYEQYF
v_gene: TRBV4-3; CDR3aa: CASSQEGRFQETQYF
v_gene: TRBV19; CDR3aa: CASSKRASGSSGIYTDTQYF
v_gene: TRBV5-4; CDR3aa: CASSLTTSGSLDEQFF
v_gene: TRBV3-1/TRBV3-2; CDR3aa: CASSRWEASGETQYF
v_gene: TRBV7-2; CDR3aa: CASSPGQGSDTQYF
v_gene: TRBV5-5; CDR3aa: CASSLLGTDAYNEQFF
v_gene: TRBV9; CDR3aa: CASSGVDRGDGYTF